This TCR beta chain stems from a study of blood T cell repertoires in COVID-19. As for the study in general: Whether acute or convalescent, the COVID-19 samples came from the United States, Italy and Spain. T cells, B-cell-depleted T cells, or PBMCs supplied cDNA or gDNA.

The cohort comprised adults aged 18 to 89 years residing in 20 to 25 US areas. In Cohort 3, a recovered donor had either two negative PCRs, clearance, or symptom resolution. TCRdb keeps only in-frame clones here, not all; method: immunoSEQ multiplex PCR. Altogether about 390,000 clones are present, approximately 87% being singletons, with the ten largest covering roughly 9.4%. The TCR was taken from a woman between 45 and 60 years old who had recovered from COVID-19. The source material was PBMCs or T cells enriched from blood (not recorded which).

Here the CDR3 DNA reads TGCAGCGTGGCGGGAAGCTACGAGCAGTACTTC. This encodes CSVAGSYEQYF. The rearrangement uses TRBV29-1 and TRBJ2-7; D might be TRBD2 (6 bases). Trimming left V 6 bases short and J 3 bases short, with 9 bases between. Per the germline V gene, CDR1 is SQVTM and CDR2 is ANQGSEA. The CDR3 is 11 amino acids.